This note documents a single T cell receptor (beta chain) sequence. Molecular barcoding with unique molecular identifiers was used for the TCRbeta library. Using its own MiXCR run on the PCR reads, TCRdb lists one record per CDR3 protein. The sample shows under 140,000 distinct CDR3 sequences, 10% of them seen only once. The record originates from a study of T-cell reconstitution after alpha-beta-depleted transplantation in children. The V gene's germline CDR1 is SGHDT and CDR2 YYEEEE. With 3 bases removed from V and 7 bases from J, the gap between germline ends came to 19 bases. The CDR3 length is 15 residues.

The chain recombines TRBV5-6 with TRBJ1-2, with D unclear. The TCR was taken from a human donor who donated a stem cell graft to a child with acute lymphoblastic leukemia. Sequencing was performed on PBMCs from the stem cell graft donor, taken from the stem cell graft. In nucleotides, the CDR3 is TGTGCCAGCAGCTCCACCGACCGGGATGCACCTGGCTACACCTTC. It yields the protein CASSSTDRDAPGYTF.